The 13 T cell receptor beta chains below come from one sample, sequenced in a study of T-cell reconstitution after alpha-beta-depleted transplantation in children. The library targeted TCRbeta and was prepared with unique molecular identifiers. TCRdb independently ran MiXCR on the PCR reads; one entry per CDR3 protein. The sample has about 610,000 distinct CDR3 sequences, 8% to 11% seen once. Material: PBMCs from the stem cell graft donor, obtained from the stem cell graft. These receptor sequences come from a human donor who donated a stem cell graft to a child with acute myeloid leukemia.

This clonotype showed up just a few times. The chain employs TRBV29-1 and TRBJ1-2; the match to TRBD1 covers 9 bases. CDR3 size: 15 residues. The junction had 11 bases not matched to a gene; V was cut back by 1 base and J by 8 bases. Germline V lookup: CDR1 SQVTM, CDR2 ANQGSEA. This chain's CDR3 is CSVEALGTGSEGYTF. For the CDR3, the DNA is TGCAGCGTTGAAGCGTTGGGGACAGGGTCGGAAGGCTACACCTTC. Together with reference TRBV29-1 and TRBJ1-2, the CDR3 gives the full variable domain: SAVISQKPSRDICQRGTSLTIQCQVDSQVTMMFWYRQQPGQSLTLIATANQGSEATYESGFVIDKFPISRPNLTFSTLTVSNMSPEDSSIYLCSVEALGTGSEGYTFGSGTRLTVV.

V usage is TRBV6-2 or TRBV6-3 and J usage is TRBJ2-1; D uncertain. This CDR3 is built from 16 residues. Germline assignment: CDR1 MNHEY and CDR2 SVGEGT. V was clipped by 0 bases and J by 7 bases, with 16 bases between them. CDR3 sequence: CASSYSVVEFRNEQFF. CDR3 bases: TGTGCCAGCAGTTACTCGGTGGTAGAGTTTCGGAATGAGCAGTTCTTC.

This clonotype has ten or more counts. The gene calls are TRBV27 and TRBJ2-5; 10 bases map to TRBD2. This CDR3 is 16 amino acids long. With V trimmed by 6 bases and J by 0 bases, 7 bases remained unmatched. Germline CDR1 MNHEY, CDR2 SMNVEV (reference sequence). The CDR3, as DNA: TGTGCCAGCAGCCAGTCTAGCGGGGGCTACCAAGAGACCCAGTACTTC. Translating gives CASSQSSGGYQETQYF.

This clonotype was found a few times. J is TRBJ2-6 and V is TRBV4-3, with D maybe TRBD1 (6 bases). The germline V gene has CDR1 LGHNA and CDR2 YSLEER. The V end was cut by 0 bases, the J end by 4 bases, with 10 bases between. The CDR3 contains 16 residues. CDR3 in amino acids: CASSQDHRVGANVLTF. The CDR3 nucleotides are TGCGCCAGCAGCCAAGATCACAGGGTCGGGGCCAACGTCCTGACTTTC.

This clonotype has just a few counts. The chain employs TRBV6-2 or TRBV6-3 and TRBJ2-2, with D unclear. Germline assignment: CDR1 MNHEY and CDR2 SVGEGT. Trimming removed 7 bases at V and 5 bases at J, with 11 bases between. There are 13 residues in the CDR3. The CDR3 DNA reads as TGTGCCAGCACTCGTATGGGTACCGGGGAGCTGTTTTTT. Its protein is CASTRMGTGELFF.

DNA of the CDR3: TGTGCCAGCAGCTTCTGGACGGATGCCGGGGGGCAGTACTTC. It specifies CASSFWTDAGGQYF. The chain carries TRBV3-1 and TRBJ2-7; a possible D gene is TRBD2 (6 bases). V lost 5 bases, J lost 9 bases, and 20 bases lay in between. The CDR3 is made up of 14 amino acids. Per the germline V gene, CDR1 is LGHDT and CDR2 is YNNKEL (reference sequence).

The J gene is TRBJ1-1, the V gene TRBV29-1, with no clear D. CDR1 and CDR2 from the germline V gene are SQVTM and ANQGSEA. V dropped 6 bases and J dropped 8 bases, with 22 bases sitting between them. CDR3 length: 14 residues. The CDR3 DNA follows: TGCAGCGTCAGCGCGTCCGTGGTAACCGGGGAAGCTTTCTTT. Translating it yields CSVSASVVTGEAFF.

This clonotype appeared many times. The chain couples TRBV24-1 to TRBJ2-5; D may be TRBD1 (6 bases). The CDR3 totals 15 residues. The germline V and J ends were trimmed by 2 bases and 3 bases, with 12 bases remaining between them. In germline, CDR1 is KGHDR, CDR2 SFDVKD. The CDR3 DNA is TGTGCCACCAGTGATTCCCGGGACATAGAAGAGACCCAGTACTTC. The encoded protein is CATSDSRDIEETQYF.

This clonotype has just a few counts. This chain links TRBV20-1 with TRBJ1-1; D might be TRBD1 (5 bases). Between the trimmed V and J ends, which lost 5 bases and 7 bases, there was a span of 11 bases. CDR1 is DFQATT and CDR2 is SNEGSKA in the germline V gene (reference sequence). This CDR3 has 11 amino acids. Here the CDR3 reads CSASRDLEAFF. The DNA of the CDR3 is TGCAGTGCTTCCAGGGACCTTGAAGCTTTCTTT.

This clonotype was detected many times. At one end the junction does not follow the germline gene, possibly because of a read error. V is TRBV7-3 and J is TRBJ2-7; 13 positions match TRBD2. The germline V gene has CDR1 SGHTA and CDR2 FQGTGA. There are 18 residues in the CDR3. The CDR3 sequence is CASSITGTSGTHAYEQYF. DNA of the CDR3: TGTGCCAGCAGCATAACCGGGACTAGCGGGACCCATGCCTACGAGCAGTACTTC.

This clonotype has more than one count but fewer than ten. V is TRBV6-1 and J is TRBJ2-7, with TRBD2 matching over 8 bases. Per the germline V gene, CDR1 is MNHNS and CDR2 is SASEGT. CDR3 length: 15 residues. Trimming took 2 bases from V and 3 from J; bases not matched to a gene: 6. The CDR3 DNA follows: TGTGCCAGCAGTGAATCAACTAGCGGATACTACGAGCAGTACTTC. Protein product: CASSESTSGYYEQYF.

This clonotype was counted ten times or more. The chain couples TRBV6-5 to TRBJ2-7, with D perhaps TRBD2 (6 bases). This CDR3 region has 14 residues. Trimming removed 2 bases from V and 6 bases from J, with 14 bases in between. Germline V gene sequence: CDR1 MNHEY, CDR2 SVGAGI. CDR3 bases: TGTGCCAGCAGTTACCACCGGGACTCCAGCGAGCAGTACTTC. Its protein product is CASSYHRDSSEQYF.

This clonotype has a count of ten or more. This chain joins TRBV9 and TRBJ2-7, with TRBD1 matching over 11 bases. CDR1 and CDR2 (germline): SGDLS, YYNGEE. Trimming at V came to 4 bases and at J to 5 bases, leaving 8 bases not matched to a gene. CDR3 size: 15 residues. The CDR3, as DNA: TGTGCCAGCAGCCCCGGGACAGGGGGAGGCAACGAGCAGTACTTC. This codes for CASSPGTGGGNEQYF.